Presented here are 30 T cell receptor beta chains from one specimen sequenced in a study of T cell responses to AZD1222 COVID-19 vaccine. Sequencing was performed with immunoSEQ multiplex PCR; in TCRdb, only in-frame clones are kept and a portion is missing. The table records roughly 180,000 clones, just over 90% of them present only once. The sequenced sample was peripheral blood, obtained 28 days after the second AZD1222 dose. These receptors were collected from an adult who received the AZD1222 COVID-19 vaccine.

V usage is TRBV3-1 (or the pseudogene TRBV3-2) and J usage is TRBJ1-2; TRBD1 matches at 8 bases. V was clipped by 1 base and J by 4 bases; unmatched bases: 5. The CDR3 consists of 15 residues. Germline V gene data show CDR1 as LGHDT and CDR2 as YNNKEL (reference sequence). The chain's CDR3 is CASSQAGGDVYGYTF. The CDR3 nucleotides are TGTGCCAGCAGCCAAGCAGGGGGCGACGTCTATGGCTACACCTTC.

The chain combines TRBV5-6 with TRBJ2-6; 8 positions agree with TRBD1. V dropped 4 bases and J dropped 0; count of bases not matched to a gene: 6. The CDR3 contains 17 residues. Germline V lookup: CDR1 SGHDT, CDR2 YYEEEE. CDR3 in amino acids: CASSHRGTYSGANVLTF. CDR3 coding DNA: TGTGCCAGCAGCCACAGGGGGACCTACTCTGGGGCCAACGTCCTGACTTTC.

This clone was detected only a few times. This CDR3 is also generated by other DNA sequences in the sample. The genes are TRBV7-8 and TRBJ2-7; D is possibly TRBD2 (7 bases). Germline values: CDR1 SGHVS, CDR2 FQNEAQ. Between the trimmed V and J ends, which lost 1 base and 0 bases, there was a span of 10 bases. The length of the CDR3 is 15 residues. The DNA of the CDR3 is TGTGCCAGCAGCTTAGAGGGGGGGAGCTCCTACGAGCAGTACTTC. Translated, it gives CASSLEGGSSYEQYF. The full variable domain, with the rest looked up from reference TRBV7-8 and TRBJ2-7, is GAGVSQSPRYKVAKRGQDVALRCDPISGHVSLFWYQQALGQGPEFLTYFQNEAQLDKSGLPSDRFFAERPEGSVSTLKIQRTQQEDSAVYLCASSLEGGSSYEQYFGPGTRLTVT.

The CDR3 coding sequence is TGTGCCAGCAGTCGAACAGGGGTAGAGCAGTACTTC. This encodes CASSRTGVEQYF. The chain employs TRBV12-3 or TRBV12-4 and TRBJ2-7; 7 bases agree with TRBD1. This CDR3 region has 12 residues. Trimming at V came to 5 bases and at J to 7 bases, leaving 5 bases not matched to a gene.

The gene calls are TRBV6-5 and TRBJ1-5; D gene unclear. The CDR3 has 15 residues. Trimming stripped 4 bases from V and 0 bases from J, with 10 bases between. CDR1 and CDR2 (germline): MNHEY, SVGAGI. CDR3 sequence (DNA): TGTGCCAGCAGTTGGGGAGTTAATAGCAATCAGCCCCAGCATTTT. Protein product: CASSWGVNSNQPQHF.

The rearrangement uses TRBV5-4 and TRBJ2-5; D remains ambiguous. Germline V lookup: CDR1 SGHNT, CDR2 YYREEE (reference sequence). This CDR3 is 16 amino acids long. V was clipped by 0 bases and J by 2 bases, with 14 bases between them. The CDR3 nucleotides are TGTGCCAGCAGCTTGGGCCTGCGTGGCGGACAAGAGACCCAGTACTTC. Protein product: CASSLGLRGGQETQYF.

The V call is TRBV27, the J call TRBJ1-1, with D possibly being TRBD1 (5 bases). With 6 bases removed from V and 5 bases from J, the gap between germline ends came to 19 bases. Looked up from germline, CDR1 is MNHEY and CDR2 is SMNVEV (reference sequence). The CDR3 contains 15 residues. The CDR3 sequence: CASSDGPNGGTEAFF. The CDR3 DNA is TGTGCCAGCAGCGACGGACCCAACGGGGGGACTGAAGCTTTCTTT.

This chain uses TRBV6-2 or TRBV6-3 with TRBJ2-1, with D hard to call. The CDR3 consists of 16 residues. The germline CDR1 and CDR2 sequences are MNHEY and SVGEGT. The ends were cut back, 6 bases at V and 0 bases at J, with 15 bases in the middle. The CDR3 sequence is CASSPSARSSYNEQFF. DNA for the CDR3: TGTGCCAGCAGCCCCTCGGCGCGGAGCTCCTACAATGAGCAGTTCTTC.

The chain employs TRBV18 and TRBJ1-1; D ambiguous. There are 13 residues in the CDR3. V was clipped by 1 base and J by 7 bases, with 10 bases between them. Per germline, CDR1 KGHSH and CDR2 LQKENI. CDR3: CASSPRKGGEAFF. The CDR3, as DNA: TGTGCCAGCTCACCACGAAAGGGCGGTGAAGCTTTCTTT. The complete variable domain, with remaining parts taken from reference TRBV18 and TRBJ1-1, reads NAGVMQNPRHLVRRRGQEARLRCSPMKGHSHVYWYRQLPEEGLKFMVYLQKENIIDESGMPKERFSAEFPKEGPSILRIQQVVRGDSAAYFCASSPRKGGEAFFGQGTRLTVV.

The chain links TRBV9 to TRBJ2-5; no clear D. V gave up 1 base and J gave up 3 bases, with 10 bases separating them. This CDR3 spans 14 amino acids. Germline-derived CDR1 and CDR2 are SGDLS and YYNGEE. This CDR3 reads CASSVSAAKETQYF. The DNA of the CDR3 is TGTGCCAGCAGCGTATCGGCGGCCAAAGAGACCCAGTACTTC.

The CDR3 loop reads CASSPGTSQTQYF. CDR3 DNA sequence: TGTGCCAGCAGTCCCGGGACTAGCCAGACCCAGTACTTC. J is TRBJ2-5 and V is TRBV2, with TRBD2 matching over 9 bases. The CDR3 is made up of 13 amino acids. The germline CDR1 and CDR2 sequences are SNHLY and FYNNEI. Trimming took 5 bases from V and 6 from J; bases not matched to a gene: 4.

The chain uses TRBV2 and TRBJ2-6; no clear D gene. The CDR3 consists of 19 residues. CDR1 SNHLY and CDR2 FYNNEI come from the germline V gene. The V gene lost 4 bases and the J gene lost 1 base, with 20 bases spanning the gap. The CDR3 loop is CASSATNSTVWSGANVLTF. The CDR3 DNA follows: TGTGCCAGCAGTGCAACGAACAGCACCGTATGGTCTGGGGCCAACGTCCTGACTTTC.

This chain connects TRBV19 to TRBJ2-1; a weak D match, TRBD2 (5 bases). CDR1 is LNHDA and CDR2 is SQIVND in the germline V gene (reference sequence). The CDR3 runs to 15 residues. Trimming shortened V by 4 bases and J by 7 bases, and 17 bases separated the two germline ends. CDR3 loop: CASSNGMIRGNEQFF. DNA of the CDR3: TGTGCCAGTAGTAACGGGATGATCCGTGGGAATGAGCAGTTCTTC.

About this clone: The sample carries other DNA sequences with the same CDR3. The CDR3 loop reads CASSYRRGNTEAFF. The CDR3 bases are TGTGCCAGCAGTTACCGTCGGGGGAACACTGAAGCTTTCTTT. The chain joins TRBV6-5 to TRBJ1-1, with D hard to call. Germline-derived CDR1 and CDR2 are MNHEY and SVGAGI. This CDR3 is 14 amino acids long. V lost 2 bases and J 1 base, leaving 8 bases between the germline ends.

The gene calls are TRBV3-1 (or the pseudogene TRBV3-2) and TRBJ2-7, with TRBD1 matching over 8 bases. V dropped 5 bases and J dropped 2; count of bases not matched to a gene: 5. Germline loops: CDR1 LGHDT, CDR2 YNNKEL (reference sequence). The CDR3 is made up of 14 amino acids. As DNA, the CDR3 is TGTGCCAGCAGCGAATCGACAGGGGCCTACGAGCAGTACTTC. It encodes CASSESTGAYEQYF.

In its sample, this clone was seen once. This chain connects TRBV7-9 to TRBJ2-2; D not resolved. V gave up 5 bases and J gave up 7 bases, with 17 bases separating them. The CDR3 is made up of 15 amino acids. Germline lookup yields CDR1 SEHNR and CDR2 FQNEAQ (reference sequence). The CDR3 bases are TGTGCCAGCAGCCCTACGGCAGGAGAAATCGGGGAGCTGTTTTTT. Its translation is CASSPTAGEIGELFF.

V usage is TRBV7-2 and J usage is TRBJ1-5; D remains unclear. The germline V gene has CDR1 SGHTA and CDR2 FQGNSA. The CDR3 spans 13 residues. The V and J ends lost 1 base and 7 bases respectively, with 8 bases between them. DNA for the CDR3: TGTGCCAGCAGCTTAGAAGCGGCCCAGCCCCAGCATTTT. Protein: CASSLEAAQPQHF.

In this sample, this clone turned up once. This sequence joins TRBV6-5 and TRBJ1-4, with D unresolved. This CDR3 has 14 amino acids. Germline V lookup: CDR1 MNHEY, CDR2 SVGAGI. Trimming shortened V by 7 bases and J by 0 bases, and 9 bases separated the two germline ends. The CDR3 bases are TGTGCCAGCATTGCGGGCCCAACTAATGAAAAACTGTTTTTT. Amino acid sequence: CASIAGPTNEKLFF.

Notes on this clone: Other DNA sequences in this sample translate to the same CDR3. The chain uses TRBV5-4 and TRBJ2-7; no firm D call. Trimming removed 1 base at V and 4 bases at J, with 9 bases between. The CDR3 has 13 amino acids. Looked up from germline, CDR1 is SGHNT and CDR2 is YYREEE (reference sequence). The CDR3 region has the DNA TGTGCCAGCAGCTTGCCAGTTACATACGAGCAGTACTTC. Amino acids: CASSLPVTYEQYF.

The J gene is TRBJ1-1, the V gene TRBV6-1; unclear D gene. This CDR3 has 14 amino acids. V shed 3 bases and J shed 2 bases, with 10 bases lying between them. The germline CDR1 and CDR2 sequences are MNHNS and SASEGT. The CDR3 reads CASSEYSQNTEAFF. The CDR3 bases are TGTGCCAGCAGTGAGTACAGTCAAAACACTGAAGCTTTCTTT.

V is TRBV7-9 and J is TRBJ1-2; D might be TRBD1 (6 bases). The CDR3 is made up of 15 amino acids. Trimming pared 5 bases from V and 7 bases from J, leaving 20 bases between. CDR1 is SEHNR and CDR2 is FQNEAQ in the germline V gene (reference sequence). Here the CDR3 DNA reads TGTGCCAGCAGCCTGTTGGGGGGCGGTGTCTCTGGCTACACCTTC. The encoded protein is CASSLLGGGVSGYTF. Complete variable domain (other parts from reference TRBV7-9 and TRBJ1-2): DTGVSQNPRHKITKRGQNVTFRCDPISEHNRLYWYRQTLGQGPEFLTYFQNEAQLEKSRLLSDRFSAERPKGSFSTLEIQRTEQGDSAMYLCASSLLGGGVSGYTFGSGTRLTVV.

This rearrangement joins TRBV7-6 to TRBJ2-1, with TRBD1 as a possible D gene (5 bases). V lost 0 bases and J 2 bases, leaving 5 bases between the germline ends. CDR1 SGHVS and CDR2 FNYEAQ come from the germline V gene. CDR3 length: 14 residues. Here the CDR3 reads CASSLAGPYNEQFF. The DNA for the CDR3 is TGTGCCAGCAGCTTAGCGGGGCCCTACAATGAGCAGTTCTTC. The variable domain in full, completed from reference TRBV7-6 and TRBJ2-1, reads GAGVSQSPRYKVTKRGQDVALRCDPISGHVSLYWYRQALGQGPEFLTYFNYEAQQDKSGLPNDRFSAERPEGSISTLTIQRTEQRDSAMYRCASSLAGPYNEQFFGPGTRLTVL.

The rearrangement links TRBV4-1 to TRBJ1-1; no clear D gene. V was pared by 3 bases and J by 3 bases, with 23 bases between. Germline V CDR1 and CDR2: MGHRA, YSYEKL. There are 18 residues in the CDR3. The CDR3 loop reads CASSHSVLAQRSDTEAFF. As DNA, the CDR3 is TGCGCCAGCAGCCACTCCGTCCTGGCTCAGAGGTCGGACACTGAAGCTTTCTTT.

The rearrangement uses TRBV7-9 and TRBJ2-5; D not certain. Trimming cost V 1 base and J 5 bases, with 14 bases left between them. The CDR3 length is 15 residues. Germline CDR1 SEHNR, CDR2 FQNEAQ (reference sequence). CDR3 sequence reads: CASSLVGQAEETQYF. The CDR3 DNA is TGTGCCAGCAGCTTAGTGGGCCAGGCCGAGGAGACCCAGTACTTC.

The chain joins TRBV6-4 to TRBJ2-1; D perhaps matches TRBD2 (6 bases). The V end was cut by 8 bases, the J end by 6 bases, with 17 bases between. The CDR3 runs to 14 residues. Germline V CDR1 and CDR2: MRHNA, SNTAGT. Written as DNA, the CDR3 is TGTGCCAGCTCCCGGGGAAGGGAGGCCAATGAGCAGTTCTTC. This codes for CASSRGREANEQFF.

This chain connects TRBV6-6 to TRBJ1-1, with unresolved D. The CDR3 spans 14 residues. Germline V lookup: CDR1 MNHNY, CDR2 SVGAGI (reference sequence). The germline V and J ends were trimmed by 4 bases and 4 bases, with 13 bases remaining between them. The CDR3 reads CASSSPPDGTEAFF. CDR3 DNA sequence: TGTGCCAGCAGTTCCCCCCCGGACGGCACTGAAGCTTTCTTT.

This chain's CDR3 is CASSRGLQGPYNEQFF. In nucleotides, the CDR3 is TGTGCCAGTAGTAGGGGACTACAGGGCCCCTACAATGAGCAGTTCTTC. The chain uses TRBV19 and TRBJ2-1; D is possibly TRBD2 (7 bases). The germline gives CDR1 LNHDA, CDR2 SQIVND (reference sequence). CDR3 length: 16 residues. V shed 4 bases and J shed 2 bases, with 15 bases lying between them.

The chain joins TRBV4-3 to TRBJ1-2; 9 bases are shared with TRBD1. The CDR3 spans 16 residues. J was trimmed by 2 bases and V by 1 base; bases with no gene match: 5. Germline CDR1 reads LGHNA; CDR2 reads YSLEER. CDR3 region: CASSQAGTGYNYGYTF. The DNA of the CDR3 is TGCGCCAGCAGCCAAGCCGGGACAGGGTACAACTATGGCTACACCTTC.

CDR3 protein: CATSRGNTENYEQYF. The CDR3 DNA sequence: TGTGCCACCAGCAGAGGGAATACAGAGAACTACGAGCAGTACTTC. The chain joins TRBV15 to TRBJ2-7; no clear D. The germline gives CDR1 LNHNV, CDR2 YYDKDF (reference sequence). This CDR3 region has 15 residues. V lost 1 base to trimming and J lost 3 bases, with 13 bases between them.

J is TRBJ1-2 and V is TRBV18, with D tentatively TRBD1 (5 bases). The ends were cut back, 3 bases at V and 1 base at J, with 15 bases in the middle. The CDR3 runs 16 residues. Germline V gene sequence: CDR1 KGHSH, CDR2 LQKENI. The CDR3 is CASSPLDRSLNYGYTF. The CDR3 DNA reads as TGTGCCAGCTCACCCCTCGACAGATCCCTTAACTATGGCTACACCTTC.